This T cell receptor (beta chain) originates from a study of blood T cell repertoires in COVID-19 (dated by TCRdb to about 2020). Broadly, across the study: The collaborator samples originated in the United States, Italy and Spain and spanned the acute and convalescent phases of COVID-19. The material from the prospective study consisted of cDNA or gDNA derived from T cells, B-cell-depleted T cells, or PBMCs. HLA class I and class II types, where available, came from metadata supplied by the sample provider rather than from assay-based typing. Nearly every sample came with metadata listing a de-identified subject ID, COVID-19 status, age in years and sex. Subjects who had been exposed to COVID-19, were actively infected with it, or had recovered from it provided the deeply sampled blood TCRbeta repertoires that made up the dataset. Samples came from the ongoing ImmuneRACE study (first 160 participants) plus 1,254 subjects from 6 global collaborators. The repertoires were released in a freely available public database meant as a resource for research on the immune response to SARS-CoV-2. The investigation overall reported the following: The quantity of clinical and demographic metadata differed by source and by participant and was supplied without curation.

TCRbeta CDR3 regions were amplified from genomic DNA using the immunoSEQ Assay, a bias-controlled multiplex PCR. The original pipeline was this. Nucleated cell counts per sample were estimated from amplification of reference gene primers within the assay. Sequence reads were collapsed and filtered to measure the absolute abundance of every unique TCRbeta CDR3 rearrangement. For each sample, productive Simpson clonality was calculated as the square root of Simpson's diversity index over productive rearrangements. TCRdb mirrors the immuneACCESS table, restricted to in-frame sequences. Some clones are absent from its copies; in checked studies, under half trace to an unresolved V gene, and the reason for the others is unknown. V and J calls and clone size are as listed in that table; D and trimming were resolved from the DNA. The sample has 40,000 to 50,000 clones on record, roughly 90% of them singletons. Together, the top ten hold over 15% of the sample.

Whole blood was collected in K2EDTA tubes by collaborating institutions according to the institutions' own protocols. For TCRbeta analysis, collaborator samples were shipped as frozen whole blood, as isolated PBMCs, or as DNA extracted from either sample type. This clone was detected a few times. The antigen it binds to is not known. Base qualities were left out, and no much larger clone turns up one base away. The germline V gene (reference sequence) specifies SEHNR as CDR1 and FQNEAQ as CDR2. The CDR3 runs 14 residues from the cysteine to the phenylalanine. Only the CDR3 portion is preserved as DNA: 42 bases, with reading frame beginning at the first base. A distance of 8 bases separates the germline ends of V and J, which lose 3 bases and 0 bases respectively.

The V and J segments used are TRBV7-9 and TRBJ1-1; the D gene is perhaps TRBD1, on 5 matching bases. Sample: peripheral blood. This clonotype was obtained from a man in his sixties or seventies with active COVID-19. The nucleotide sequence is given as TGTGCCAGCAGCTTCGACAGTATGAACACTGAAGCTTTCTTT. This yields the protein CASSFDSMNTEAFF.